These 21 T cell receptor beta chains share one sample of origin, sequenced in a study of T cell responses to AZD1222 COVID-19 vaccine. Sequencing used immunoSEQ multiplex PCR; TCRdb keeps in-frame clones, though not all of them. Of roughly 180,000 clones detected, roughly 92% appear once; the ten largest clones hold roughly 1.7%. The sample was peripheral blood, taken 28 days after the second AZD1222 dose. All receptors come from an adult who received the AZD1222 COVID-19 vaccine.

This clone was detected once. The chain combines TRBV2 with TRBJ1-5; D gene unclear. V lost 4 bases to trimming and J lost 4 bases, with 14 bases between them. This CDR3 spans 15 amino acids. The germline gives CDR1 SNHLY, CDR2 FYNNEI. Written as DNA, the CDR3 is TGTGCCAGCAGTGGGGAGGGTTTGTCAAATCAGCCCCAGCATTTT. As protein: CASSGEGLSNQPQHF.

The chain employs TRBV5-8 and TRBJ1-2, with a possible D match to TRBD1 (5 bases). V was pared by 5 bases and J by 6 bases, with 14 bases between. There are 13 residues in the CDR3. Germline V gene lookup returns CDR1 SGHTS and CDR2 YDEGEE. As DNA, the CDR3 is TGTGCCAGCAGTTCGGGACTGCTTGATGGCTACACCTTC. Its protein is CASSSGLLDGYTF.

Written as DNA, the CDR3 is TGTGCTAGTGGTTTGGGACAACAGTTTACAGAGACCCAGTACTTC. Its protein is CASGLGQQFTETQYF. This chain joins TRBV12-5 and TRBJ2-5; the D is unclear. This CDR3 is 15 amino acids long. V was pared by 1 base and J by 4 bases, with 13 bases between. Germline CDR1 and CDR2: LGHNT and FRNRAP.

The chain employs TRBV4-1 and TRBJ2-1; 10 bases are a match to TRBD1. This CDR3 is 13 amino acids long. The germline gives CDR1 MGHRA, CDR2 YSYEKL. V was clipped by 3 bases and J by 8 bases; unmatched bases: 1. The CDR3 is CASSQGQGYEQFF. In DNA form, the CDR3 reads TGCGCCAGCAGCCAGGGACAGGGGTATGAGCAGTTCTTC.

DNA for the CDR3: TGTGCCAGCACTCCGAGCTCCTACAATGAGCAGTTCTTC. Amino acids: CASTPSSYNEQFF. The V gene is TRBV5-8, the J gene TRBJ2-1, with unresolved D. The germline V gene encodes CDR1 SGHTS and CDR2 YDEGEE. The CDR3 has 13 residues. The V end was cut by 6 bases, the J end by 0 bases, with 7 bases between.

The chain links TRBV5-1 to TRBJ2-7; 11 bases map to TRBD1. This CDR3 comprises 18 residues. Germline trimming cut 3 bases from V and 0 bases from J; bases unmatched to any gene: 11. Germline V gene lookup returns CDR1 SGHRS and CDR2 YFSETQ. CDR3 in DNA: TGCGCCAGCAGCTCTGGGACAGGGGGGTACAAGAGCTCCTACGAGCAGTACTTC. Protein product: CASSSGTGGYKSSYEQYF.

CDR3 region: CASRGQGAHGYTF. The DNA of the CDR3 is TGCGCCAGCAGGGGACAGGGGGCCCATGGCTACACCTTC. V usage is TRBV10-2 and J usage is TRBJ1-2; TRBD1 matches at 12 bases. CDR1 and CDR2 (germline): WSHSY, SAAADI. The CDR3 contains 13 residues. Losses at the gene ends were 6 bases for V and 6 bases for J; bases not matched to a gene: 2.

The CDR3 sequence: CASSPLQGGNEQFF. The DNA for the CDR3 is TGTGCCAGCTCACCACTACAGGGAGGCAATGAGCAGTTCTTC. J is TRBJ2-1 and V is TRBV18; D may match TRBD1 or TRBD2 (6 bases each). V lost 1 base to trimming and J lost 6 bases, with 10 bases between them. CDR1 is KGHSH and CDR2 is LQKENI in the germline V gene. The CDR3 covers 14 residues.

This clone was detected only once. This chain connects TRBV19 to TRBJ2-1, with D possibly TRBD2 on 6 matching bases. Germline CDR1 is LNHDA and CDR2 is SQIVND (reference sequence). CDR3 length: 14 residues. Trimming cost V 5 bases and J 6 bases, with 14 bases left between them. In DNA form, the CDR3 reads TGTGCCAGTAGTTCAGGACTAAGCGGCAATGAGCAGTTCTTC. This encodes CASSSGLSGNEQFF.

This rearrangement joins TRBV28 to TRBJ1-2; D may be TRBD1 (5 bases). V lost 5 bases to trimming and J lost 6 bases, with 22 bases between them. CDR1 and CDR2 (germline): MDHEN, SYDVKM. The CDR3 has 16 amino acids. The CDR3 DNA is TGTGCCAGCAGTCTCACCACCGGGGCCTTTGGGCATGGCTACACCTTC. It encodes CASSLTTGAFGHGYTF.

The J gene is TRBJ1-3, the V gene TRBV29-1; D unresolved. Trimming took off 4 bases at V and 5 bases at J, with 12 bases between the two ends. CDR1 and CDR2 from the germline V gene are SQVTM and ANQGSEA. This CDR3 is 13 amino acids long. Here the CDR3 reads CSVVENDRNTIYF. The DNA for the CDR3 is TGCAGCGTTGTGGAAAACGACCGAAACACCATATATTTT.

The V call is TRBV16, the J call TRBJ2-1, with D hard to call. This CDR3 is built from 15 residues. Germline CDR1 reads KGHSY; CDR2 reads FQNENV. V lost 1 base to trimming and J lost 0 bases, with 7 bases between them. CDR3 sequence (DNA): TGTGCCAGCAGCCAATTTTTATCCTCCTACAATGAGCAGTTCTTC. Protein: CASSQFLSSYNEQFF.

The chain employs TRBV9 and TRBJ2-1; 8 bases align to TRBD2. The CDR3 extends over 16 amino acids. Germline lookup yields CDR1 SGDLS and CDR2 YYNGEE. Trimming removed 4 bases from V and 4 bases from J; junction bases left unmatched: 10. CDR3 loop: CASSRRSGSKYNEQFF. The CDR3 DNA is TGTGCCAGCAGCCGAAGGAGCGGGAGTAAGTACAATGAGCAGTTCTTC.

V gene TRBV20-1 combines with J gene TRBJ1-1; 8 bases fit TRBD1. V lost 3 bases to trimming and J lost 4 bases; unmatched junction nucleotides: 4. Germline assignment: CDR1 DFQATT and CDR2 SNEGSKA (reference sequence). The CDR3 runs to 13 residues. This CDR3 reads CSASRQGATEAFF. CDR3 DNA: TGCAGTGCTAGTCGGCAGGGGGCCACTGAAGCTTTCTTT.

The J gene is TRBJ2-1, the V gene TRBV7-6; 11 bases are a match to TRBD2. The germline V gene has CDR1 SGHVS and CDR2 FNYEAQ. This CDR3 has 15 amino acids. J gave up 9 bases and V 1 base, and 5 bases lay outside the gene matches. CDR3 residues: CASSLGLAGGGEQFF. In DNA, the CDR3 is TGTGCCAGCAGCTTAGGGCTAGCGGGGGGCGGTGAGCAGTTCTTC.

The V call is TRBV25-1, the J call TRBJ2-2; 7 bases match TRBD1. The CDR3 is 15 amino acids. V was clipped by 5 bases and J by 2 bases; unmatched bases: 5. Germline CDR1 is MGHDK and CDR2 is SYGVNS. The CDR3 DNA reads TGTGCCAGCAGTTCGGACAGGATTAACACCGGGGAGCTGTTTTTT. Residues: CASSSDRINTGELFF.

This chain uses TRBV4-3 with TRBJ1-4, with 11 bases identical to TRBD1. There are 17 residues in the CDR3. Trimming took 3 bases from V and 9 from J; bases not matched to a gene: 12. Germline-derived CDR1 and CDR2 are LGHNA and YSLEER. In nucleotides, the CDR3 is TGCGCCAGCAGCCAGAGGATCCCGGGACAGGGGGGTCAAAAACTGTTTTTT. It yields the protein CASSQRIPGQGGQKLFF.

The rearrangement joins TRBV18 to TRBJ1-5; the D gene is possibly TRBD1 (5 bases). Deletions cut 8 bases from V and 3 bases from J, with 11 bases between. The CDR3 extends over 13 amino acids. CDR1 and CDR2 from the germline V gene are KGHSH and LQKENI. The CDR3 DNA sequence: TGTGCCAGCCAAGACAGCCTCAATCAGCCCCAGCATTTT. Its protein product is CASQDSLNQPQHF.

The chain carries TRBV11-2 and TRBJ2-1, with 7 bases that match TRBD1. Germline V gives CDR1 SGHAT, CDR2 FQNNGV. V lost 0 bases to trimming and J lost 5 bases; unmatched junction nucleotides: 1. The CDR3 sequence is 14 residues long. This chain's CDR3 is CASSLDTGDNEQFF. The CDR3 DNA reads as TGTGCCAGCAGCTTAGATACAGGGGACAATGAGCAGTTCTTC.

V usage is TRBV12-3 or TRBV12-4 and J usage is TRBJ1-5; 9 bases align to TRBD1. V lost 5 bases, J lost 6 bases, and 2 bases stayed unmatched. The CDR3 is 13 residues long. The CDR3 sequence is CASSDRGAQPQHF. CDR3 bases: TGTGCCAGCAGTGACAGGGGGGCTCAGCCCCAGCATTTT.

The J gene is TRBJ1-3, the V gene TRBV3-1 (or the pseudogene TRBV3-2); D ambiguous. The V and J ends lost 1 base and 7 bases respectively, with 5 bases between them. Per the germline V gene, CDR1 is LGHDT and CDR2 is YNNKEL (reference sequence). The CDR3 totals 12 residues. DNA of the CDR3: TGTGCCAGCAGCCAAGCAAGGAACACCATATATTTT. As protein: CASSQARNTIYF.